This passage covers 31 T cell receptor beta chains from one sample sequenced in a study of STAT5B mutations in CD4+ large granular lymphocyte leukemia. Only in-frame clones appear in the TCRdb table, and some are missing; sequencing was by immunoSEQ multiplex PCR. The data contain 25,000 to 35,000 clones, more than 60% of them singletons. Sequencing was performed on CD4+ T cells from blood buffy coats. The receptors shown here come from a human donor in good health.

CDR3 residues: CASSQDRVPLYGYTF. CDR3 coding DNA: TGCGCCAGCAGCCAAGACAGGGTCCCCCTCTATGGCTACACCTTC. V usage is TRBV4-1 and J usage is TRBJ1-2; D is possibly TRBD1 (5 bases). The CDR3 length is 15 residues. V lost 0 bases and J lost 4, with 12 bases in between. The germline CDR1 and CDR2 sequences are MGHRA and YSYEKL.

The rearrangement links TRBV4-1 to TRBJ2-2; 8 nucleotides agree with TRBD1. The CDR3 loop spans 15 amino acids. Germline-derived CDR1 and CDR2 are MGHRA and YSYEKL. The V gene end was trimmed by 3 bases and the J gene end by 3 bases; junction bases not matched to a gene: 3. The CDR3 region has the DNA TGCGCCAGCAGCCACGCGGACAGGGACACCGGGGAGCTGTTTTTT. Its translation: CASSHADRDTGELFF.

The rearrangement links TRBV21-1 to TRBJ1-1; the table's D gene call, TRBD1, was not cross checked with the DNA. TRBV21-1 represents a pseudogene. This CDR3 spans 17 amino acids. CDR3: CASSKSRTGRRGTEAFF. The CDR3 nucleotides read TGTGCCAGCAGCAAATCGCGGACAGGGCGACGGGGCACTGAAGCTTTCTTT.

The chain couples TRBV4-1 to TRBJ1-6; TRBD1 agrees at 8 bases. Unmatched junction bases numbered 11, after V lost 4 bases and J lost 6 bases. Germline loops: CDR1 MGHRA, CDR2 YSYEKL. The CDR3 sequence is 17 residues long. CDR3 sequence reads: CASSRPTGAELNSPLHF. The CDR3 DNA follows: TGCGCCAGCAGCCGACCGACAGGGGCAGAGCTTAATTCACCCCTCCACTTT.

The J gene is TRBJ2-3, the V gene TRBV11-1; perhaps TRBD1 as D (5 bases). The CDR3 is 14 amino acids. CDR1 is SGHAT, CDR2 FQDESV, per germline (reference sequence). The germline V and J ends were trimmed by 9 bases and 1 base, with 14 bases remaining between them. Here the CDR3 reads CASLPGAGTDTQYF. In DNA, the CDR3 is TGTGCCAGTTTGCCTGGGGCCGGCACAGATACGCAGTATTTT.

The chain is built from TRBV27 and TRBJ1-5; D might be TRBD1 (5 bases). Germline-derived CDR1 and CDR2 are MNHEY and SMNVEV (reference sequence). Trimming removed 5 bases from V and 4 bases from J, with 15 bases in between. CDR3 length equals 15 residues. As DNA, the CDR3 is TGTGCCAGCAGTAACTCGGGGGTTAGAAATCAGCCCCAGCATTTT. Its translation: CASSNSGVRNQPQHF.

This sequence joins TRBV5-1 and TRBJ2-2; a possible D gene is TRBD1 (6 bases). This CDR3 region has 15 residues. Germline CDR1 SGHRS, CDR2 YFSETQ. Trimming removed 4 bases from V and 8 bases from J, with 18 bases in between. CDR3 nucleotides: TGCGCCAGCAGCCAAGGGGGATCTATATCTGGGGAGCTGTTTTTT. This encodes CASSQGGSISGELFF.

CDR3 DNA: TGTGCCAGCAGTCGCAGACTCGTTGATCCCCTCCACTTT. Translating it yields CASSRRLVDPLHF. This sequence joins TRBV27 and TRBJ1-6; D is unresolved. CDR1 and CDR2 from the germline V gene are MNHEY and SMNVEV (reference sequence). V was cut by 5 bases and J by 13 bases, with 15 bases left in between. This CDR3 region has 13 residues.

The rearrangement joins TRBV7-2 to TRBJ1-4; a weak D match, TRBD1 (6 bases). Trimming pared 5 bases from V and 8 bases from J, leaving 15 bases between. Germline V gives CDR1 SGHTA, CDR2 FQGNSA. The CDR3 totals 14 residues. CDR3: CASSDRTAGEKLFF. The CDR3, as DNA: TGTGCCAGCAGCGACAGGACAGCGGGGGAAAAACTGTTTTTT.

V usage is TRBV14 and J usage is TRBJ1-3; possible D gene TRBD1, 5 bases. This CDR3 is 14 amino acids long. Per the germline V gene, CDR1 is SGHDN and CDR2 is FVKESK. The ends were cut back, 2 bases at V and 4 bases at J, with 9 bases in the middle. The CDR3 DNA reads TGTGCCAGCAGCCAATTAGGGGTCGGAAACACCATATATTTT. Its protein is CASSQLGVGNTIYF.

This chain links TRBV11-2 with TRBJ2-1, with D tentatively TRBD2 (6 bases). The CDR3 totals 14 residues. Trimming took off 0 bases at V and 9 bases at J, with 12 bases between the two ends. The germline gives CDR1 SGHAT, CDR2 FQNNGV. CDR3 sequence reads: CASSLDLLATEQFF. The CDR3 DNA reads TGTGCCAGCAGCTTAGATCTCCTAGCGACTGAGCAGTTCTTC.

This chain joins TRBV9 and TRBJ2-2, with 9 positions matching TRBD2. This CDR3 has 18 amino acids. V lost 3 bases and J lost 1; bases outside the gene matches: 10. CDR1 is SGDLS and CDR2 is YYNGEE in the germline V gene. CDR3 sequence (DNA): TGTGCCAGCAGCGCCCCAGGAGCGGGGGGCGGGAACACCGGGGAGCTGTTTTTT. Protein sequence: CASSAPGAGGGNTGELFF.

This sequence joins TRBV19 and TRBJ1-1; possible D gene TRBD1, 6 bases. This CDR3 has 13 residues. Trimming took off 7 bases at V and 5 bases at J, with 14 bases between the two ends. Germline loops: CDR1 LNHDA, CDR2 SQIVND (reference sequence). This chain's CDR3 is CASTSTGQTEAFF. The CDR3 DNA reads as TGTGCCAGTACCAGCACAGGGCAGACTGAAGCTTTCTTT.

The chain carries TRBV2 and TRBJ1-6; 8 bases match TRBD1. V lost 6 bases and J lost 0; bases outside the gene matches: 7. Germline V gene data show CDR1 as SNHLY and CDR2 as FYNNEI. CDR3 size: 17 residues. CDR3 DNA sequence: TGTGCCAGCAGCAGCACAGGGGGGCGCTCCTATAATTCACCCCTCCACTTT. As protein: CASSSTGGRSYNSPLHF.

This clone was seen just once. The chain joins TRBV10-3 to TRBJ1-3, with a tentative D call TRBD1 (6 bases). The CDR3 covers 13 residues. CDR1 is ENHRY, CDR2 SYGVKD, per germline. The V end was cut by 5 bases, the J end by 5 bases, with 10 bases between. CDR3 sequence reads: CAISKDSRNTIYF. CDR3 nucleotide sequence: TGTGCCATCAGTAAGGACAGTCGAAACACCATATATTTT.

The gene calls are TRBV2 and TRBJ2-1, with TRBD1 matching over 7 bases. This CDR3 comprises 13 residues. Germline lookup yields CDR1 SNHLY and CDR2 FYNNEI. J gave up 10 bases and V 4 bases, and 7 bases lay outside the gene matches. For the CDR3, the DNA is TGTGCCAGCAGTGGGGTAAGAGGGGGCGAGCAGTTCTTC. Translating gives CASSGVRGGEQFF.

This chain uses TRBV9 with TRBJ2-5; 8 nucleotides match TRBD1. CDR3 length equals 14 residues. Germline V gene data show CDR1 as SGDLS and CDR2 as YYNGEE. V trimming: 7 bases; J trimming: 5 bases; junction bases outside the gene matches: 10. The chain's CDR3 is CASGTGTGLETQYF. The CDR3 DNA reads as TGTGCCAGCGGGACCGGGACAGGTTTGGAGACCCAGTACTTC.

This clone came up a few times. The chain has TRBV7-2 and TRBJ1-1; 7 nucleotides agree with TRBD1. The V and J ends lost 4 bases and 7 bases, in that order; junction bases with no gene match: 12. This CDR3 is built from 15 residues. Per the germline V gene, CDR1 is SGHTA and CDR2 is FQGNSA. DNA of the CDR3: TGTGCCAGCAGCTCCCGGACAGGCGCCCAGAATGAAGCTTTCTTT. This encodes CASSSRTGAQNEAFF.

The CDR3, as DNA: TGTGCCAGCAGCGGACCGGGAACCTACGAGCAGTACGTC. Encoded protein: CASSGPGTYEQYV. The rearrangement uses TRBV5-5 and TRBJ2-7, with D tentatively TRBD2 (5 bases). Germline V lookup: CDR1 SGHKS, CDR2 YYEKEE (reference sequence). The CDR3 has 13 amino acids. Between the trimmed V and J ends, which lost 4 bases and 2 bases, there was a span of 10 bases.

This clone was counted a few times. The chain joins TRBV4-2 to TRBJ1-4; possible D gene TRBD1, 5 bases. This CDR3 comprises 16 residues. The V gene lost 3 bases and the J gene lost 3 bases, with 14 bases spanning the gap. Per the germline V gene, CDR1 is LGHNA and CDR2 is YNFKEQ. The CDR3 protein is CASSQHQGTSNEKLFF. CDR3 nucleotides: TGTGCCAGCAGCCAGCACCAGGGTACCTCTAATGAAAAACTGTTTTTT.

The J gene is TRBJ2-1, the V gene TRBV7-9; TRBD2 aligns across 7 bases. The CDR3 runs to 16 residues. CDR1 is SEHNR, CDR2 FQNEAQ, per germline (reference sequence). J gave up 6 bases and V 5 bases, and 13 bases lay outside the gene matches. CDR3 sequence reads: CASSPAGLAAINEQFF. The CDR3 DNA sequence: TGTGCCAGCAGCCCCGCCGGCCTAGCGGCCATCAATGAGCAGTTCTTC.

The chain couples TRBV7-8 to TRBJ2-7; D remains unclear. The germline gives CDR1 SGHVS, CDR2 FQNEAQ. The ends were cut back, 3 bases at V and 0 bases at J, with 9 bases in the middle. The CDR3 contains 14 residues. CDR3 coding DNA: TGTGCCAGCAGCTTCGGTAGGTTCTCCTACGAGCAGTACTTC. It translates to CASSFGRFSYEQYF.

As DNA, the CDR3 is TGTGCCAGCAGGACAGGGGGGACAGATACGCAGTATTTT. Translation gives CASRTGGTDTQYF. The chain employs TRBV5-4 and TRBJ2-3, with TRBD1 matching 9 bases. Trimming took 5 bases from V and 3 from J; bases not matched to a gene: 1. The CDR3 runs to 13 residues. The germline V gene has CDR1 SGHNT and CDR2 YYREEE (reference sequence).

The chain joins TRBV4-2 to TRBJ2-3, with 12 bases aligning to TRBD2. Germline CDR1 LGHNA, CDR2 YNFKEQ. The CDR3 has 16 amino acids. Trimming took 3 bases from V and 6 from J; bases not matched to a gene: 7. This CDR3 is CASSQRTSGIFDTQYF. CDR3 bases: TGTGCCAGCAGCCAGCGGACTAGCGGGATTTTTGATACGCAGTATTTT.

The chain has TRBV9 and TRBJ2-5; a weak D match, TRBD2 (6 bases). CDR3 size: 15 residues. With 3 bases removed from V and 3 bases from J, the gap between germline ends came to 15 bases. Germline-derived CDR1 and CDR2 are SGDLS and YYNGEE. The CDR3 spells CASSGRGTSKETQYF. The CDR3 coding sequence is TGTGCCAGCAGCGGACGCGGGACTTCCAAAGAGACCCAGTACTTC.

This clone was observed once. This chain uses TRBV19 with TRBJ1-2; D is unclear. Deletions cut 5 bases from V and 5 bases from J, with 9 bases between. Germline values: CDR1 LNHDA, CDR2 SQIVND (reference sequence). The length of the CDR3 is 12 residues. The CDR3 is CASSGRTYGYTF. The CDR3, as DNA: TGTGCCAGTAGTGGTCGGACTTATGGCTACACCTTC.

J is TRBJ2-7 and V is TRBV6-1; D is perhaps TRBD1 or TRBD2 (5 bases each). V lost 5 bases to trimming and J lost 2 bases, with 16 bases between them. The CDR3 length is 15 residues. Per germline, CDR1 MNHNS and CDR2 SASEGT. The CDR3 bases are TGTGCCAGCAGTTTCGCCGGGACCGGTACCTACGAGCAGTACTTC. It specifies CASSFAGTGTYEQYF.

The chain employs TRBV6-6 and TRBJ1-3; D might be TRBD1 (5 bases). Germline assignment: CDR1 MNHNY and CDR2 SVGAGI (reference sequence). The length of the CDR3 is 16 residues. V dropped 5 bases and J dropped 2 bases, with 16 bases sitting between them. The CDR3 DNA follows: TGTGCCAGCAGTCCAGGACATTCCTTCACTGGAAACACCATATATTTT. This encodes CASSPGHSFTGNTIYF.

This clone was seen a single time. This chain connects TRBV10-3 to TRBJ1-2, with 10 bases aligning to TRBD1. The CDR3 extends over 15 amino acids. V shed 3 bases, J shed 4 bases, and the junction held 5 bases outside the gene matches. Germline CDR1 reads ENHRY; CDR2 reads SYGVKD. The CDR3 bases are TGTGCCATCAGTGACAGGGACAGGGGCCGCTATGGCTACACCTTC. It translates to CAISDRDRGRYGYTF.

In this sample, this clone turned up a few times. This chain links TRBV18 with TRBJ1-2; D ambiguous. Germline V lookup: CDR1 KGHSH, CDR2 LQKENI. There are 12 residues in the CDR3. The V end lost 6 bases, the J end lost 3 bases, and 8 bases lay between the germline ends. The DNA for the CDR3 is TGTGCCAGCTCCCAGATGGACTATGGCTACACCTTC. This translates into CASSQMDYGYTF.

The gene calls are TRBV7-9 and TRBJ2-6; D perhaps matches TRBD1 (5 bases). Germline V gives CDR1 SEHNR, CDR2 FQNEAQ (reference sequence). The length of the CDR3 is 18 residues. The V and J ends lost 2 bases and 0 bases respectively, with 14 bases between them. CDR3 region: CASSLRQQTLSGANVLTF. In nucleotides, the CDR3 is TGTGCCAGCAGCTTAAGACAGCAGACCCTCTCTGGGGCCAACGTCCTGACTTTC.